This T cell receptor beta chain came from a study of T cells in Graves' hyperthyroidism and ophthalmopathy. Regarding the study as a whole: For ophthalmopathy, model prediction preceded onset by a median 6.5 months. Within blood appeared most thyroid clonotypes that had expanded above 0.001. The authors' 13 V-J model separated ophthalmopathy from stable hyperthyroidism.

RNA transcripts were the template for amplifying TCR beta CDR3 regions. In the first-round RT-PCR of the TCR CDR3, the HTBI primer set was used. TCRdb re-analysed the multiplex PCR reads in MiXCR, keeping a single row per CDR3 protein. Here the sample spans a few hundred thousand distinct CDR3 sequences, 14% to 15% being singletons. This clonotype was observed at least ten times. The antigen is undetermined. Not enrolled were patients with uncontrolled infection, other autoimmune disease, pregnancy or lactation. Germline-derived CDR1 and CDR2 are SNHLY and FYNNEI. Trimming shortened V by 4 bases and J by 5 bases, and 6 bases separated the two germline ends. This CDR3 contains 12 residues.

The clonotype originates from a woman in her 30s with Graves' hyperthyroidism. Sequences were obtained from blood. The J gene is TRBJ2-1, the V gene TRBV2, with D unresolved. CDR3 sequence: CASSAGHNEQFF. CDR3 nucleotide sequence: TGTGCCAGCAGTGCCGGGCACAATGAGCAGTTCTTC. Drawing the rest from reference TRBV2 and TRBJ2-1, the complete variable domain is EPEVTQTPSHQVTQMGQEVILRCVPISNHLYFYWYRQILGQKVEFLVSFYNNEISEKSEIFDDQFSVERPDGSNFTLKIRSTKLEDSAMYFCASSAGHNEQFFGPGTRLTVL.